These T cell receptor beta chains were read from a single sample in a study of human T cells and chemical hapten exposure. TCRdb ran MiXCR on the RACE reads and lists one entry per CDR3 protein. The profile shows roughly 80,000 distinct CDR3 sequences, about 14% of them singletons. Sequenced material: whole blood, taken in connection with sensitization to the hapten diphenylcyclopropenone (DPC). The source is a woman aged 45-65 years with alopecia areata. Some clones in this sample may be carry-over from other donors' samples. The conserved cysteine and the conserved F or W are not part of the CDR3 here.

v_gene	j_gene	CDR3aa
TRBV10-3	TRBJ2-1	AISDLAGSSYNEQF
TRBV5-1	TRBJ2-7	ASSLAAGVAGSYEQY
TRBV28	TRBJ2-7	ASSTTNREQY
TRBV12-3/TRBV12-4	TRBJ1-2	ASSTTGYGYT
TRBV9	TRBJ2-3	ASSVATASAIPDTQY
TRBV5-8	TRBJ1-5	RQGWGGPNQPQH
TRBV28	TRBJ2-2	ASSDLQGARGTGELF
TRBV12-3/TRBV12-4	TRBJ2-7	ASSSQGSEQY
TRBV11-2	TRBJ2-2	ASSPTSGEPNTGELF
TRBV6-4	TRBJ2-1	ASSDFFIKRAGPGEQF
TRBV7-9	TRBJ1-1	ASSLVAEGEAF
TRBV6-1	TRBJ2-2	ASSESPAQGDTGELF
TRBV5-4	TRBJ2-1	ASSHTGGRYEQF
TRBV7-2	TRBJ2-1	ASSQRASYNEQF
TRBV20-1	TRBJ2-3	SARHSSGSSDTQY
TRBV28	TRBJ1-3	ASRPTGRAGNTIY
TRBV19	TRBJ2-7	ASSNPGGSSYEQY
TRBV20-1	TRBJ1-4	SAAAQGRGNEKLF
TRBV9	TRBJ1-2	ASSPSRVGLGYT
TRBV11-3	TRBJ2-1	ASSFDGLARNNEQF
TRBV5-1	TRBJ2-1	ASSPQPDAGEQF
TRBV29-1	TRBJ1-1	SVVWDMNTEAF
TRBV7-8	TRBJ2-5	ASSLGGGGEVETQY
TRBV11-3	TRBJ2-1	ASSRTGTSYNNEQF
TRBV6-2/TRBV6-3	TRBJ1-1	ASSDRSEAF
TRBV7-6	TRBJ2-1	ASSLDPSSDEQF
TRBV19	TRBJ1-5	ASSPGQGGYQPQH
TRBV7-2	TRBJ1-1	ASSLRQGGTEAF
TRBV2	TRBJ2-3	ASRGALPTDTQY
TRBV30	TRBJ2-7	AWSVRGALSSYEQY
TRBV29-1	TRBJ2-7	SLQHKGSYEQY
TRBV20-1	TRBJ1-4	SARPVSTNEKLF
TRBV6-6	TRBJ2-1	ASSYSSGSVNEQF
TRBV7-2	TRBJ2-3	ASSDGGGASTDTQY
TRBV7-7	TRBJ2-1	ASSPEVYGYNEQF
TRBV27	TRBJ2-7	ASSGGLYEQY
TRBV6-5	TRBJ2-4	ASSFRAGSQNIQY
TRBV28	TRBJ1-1	ASRPTGLTEAF
TRBV5-5	TRBJ2-5	ASSLSEETQY
TRBV6-6	TRBJ2-7	ASSYGPPGNYEQY
TRBV2	TRBJ2-4	ASSAERRNIQY
TRBV6-2/TRBV6-3	TRBJ2-5	ASSIARPKTQY
TRBV5-1	TRBJ2-3	ASSFGDTDTQY
TRBV29-1	TRBJ2-7	RHPAETYEQY
TRBV6-6	TRBJ1-1	ASRTGQGSTEAF
TRBV20-1	TRBJ1-1	SARVPRISETEAF
TRBV28	TRBJ2-7	ASTRDTNSYEQY
TRBV5-5	TRBJ2-1	ASSLLLAGYEQF